The 17 T cell receptor beta chains listed next were all sequenced from one sample in a study of CD8+CD57+ T cells in acquired aplastic anemia. The use of genomic DNA as template underpinned the TCR beta VDJ and CDR3 profiling. TCRdb independently ran MiXCR on the reads; one entry per CDR3 protein. The sample lists fewer than 250,000 distinct CDR3 sequences; around half were seen once. Patients chosen for sequencing had CD8+CD57+ cells that had expanded, as shown by flow cytometry. Material: sorted CD4+, CD8+, or CD8+CD57+ T cells (not recorded which) from PBMCs. Source of these receptors: a human donor with aplastic anemia.

There are many counts of this clonotype. This sequence joins TRBV20-1 and TRBJ2-6; D gene ambiguous. CDR1 DFQATT and CDR2 SNEGSKA come from the germline V gene (reference sequence). Trimming took off 0 bases at V and 0 bases at J, with 18 bases between the two ends. There are 19 residues in the CDR3. The CDR3 is CSAREAREKLTSGANVLTF. The DNA of the CDR3 is TGCAGTGCTAGAGAGGCCAGAGAAAAATTAACCTCTGGGGCCAACGTCCTGACTTTC.

The chain links TRBV24-1 to TRBJ2-7, with 9 bases fitting TRBD1. V trimming: 11 bases; J trimming: 0 bases; junction bases outside the gene matches: 7. CDR3 size: 14 residues. Germline-derived CDR1 and CDR2 are KGHDR and SFDVKD. The CDR3 protein is CASREQGASYEQYF. Written as DNA, the CDR3 is TGTGCCAGCAGGGAACAGGGGGCCTCCTACGAGCAGTACTTC.

Points on this clonotype: One end of the junction fails to match germline, which may point to a read error. The V call is TRBV5-1, the J call TRBJ2-5, with D uncertain. The CDR3 spans 15 residues. Germline-derived CDR1 and CDR2 are SGHRS and YFSETQ. CDR3 DNA sequence: TGTGCCAGCAGCTTACTGGCGGACGGTATTGAGACCCAGTACTTC. Amino acids: CASSLLADGIETQYF.

The rearrangement links TRBV7-3 to TRBJ2-1; 12 positions match TRBD2. Per germline, CDR1 SGHTA and CDR2 FQGTGA. CDR3 length: 14 amino acids. The V segment lost 5 bases and the J segment 7 bases; nucleotides outside the gene matches: 3. CDR3 region: CASSLTSGGNEQFF. CDR3 coding DNA: TGTGCCAGCAGCCTCACTAGCGGGGGGAATGAGCAGTTCTTC.

This clonotype was seen ten or more times. The chain couples TRBV9 to TRBJ1-1, with TRBD1 matching 7 bases. CDR3 length: 15 amino acids. V trimming: 0 bases; J trimming: 2 bases; junction bases outside the gene matches: 4. Germline V gene sequence: CDR1 SGDLS, CDR2 YYNGEE. The CDR3 spells CASSVGEGANTEAFF. DNA for the CDR3: TGTGCCAGCAGCGTAGGTGAGGGGGCCAACACTGAAGCTTTCTTT. Full variable domain (rest looked up from reference TRBV9 and TRBJ1-1): DSGVTQTPKHLITATGQRVTLRCSPRSGDLSVYWYQQSLDQGLQFLIQYYNGEERAKGNILERFSAQQFPDLHSELNLSSLELGDSALYFCASSVGEGANTEAFFGQGTRLTVV.

This clonotype occurred once. This rearrangement joins TRBV5-1 to TRBJ1-6; 10 bases are a match to TRBD1. V was pared by 4 bases and J by 6 bases, with 7 bases of the junction left unmatched. CDR1 is SGHRS, CDR2 YFSETQ, per germline. The CDR3 contains 16 residues. CDR3 sequence: CASSRTRTGGNSPLHF. The CDR3 DNA is TGCGCCAGCAGCCGGACCCGGACAGGGGGTAATTCACCCCTCCACTTT.

J is TRBJ1-1 and V is TRBV29-1; D is perhaps TRBD1 (6 bases). CDR3 length: 14 amino acids. The V gene's germline CDR1 is SQVTM and CDR2 ANQGSEA. V was pared by 7 bases and J by 1 base, with 16 bases between. CDR3 protein: CSAVGGEGNTEAFF. CDR3 DNA: TGCAGCGCTGTAGGGGGGGAGGGGAACACTGAAGCTTTCTTT.

This chain uses TRBV12-3 or TRBV12-4 with TRBJ2-5; 8 nucleotides agree with TRBD2. This CDR3 is built from 16 residues. V trimming: 3 bases; J trimming: 3 bases; junction bases outside the gene matches: 9. The CDR3: CASSFGSGTLEETQYF. As DNA, the CDR3 is TGTGCCAGCAGTTTTGGTAGCGGGACGCTCGAAGAGACCCAGTACTTC.

Comments on this clonotype: A much larger clone sits a single nucleotide away, making a read error possible. The CDR3 does not end in the conserved phenylalanine or tryptophan, so this is likely a read error. V usage is TRBV27 and J usage is TRBJ2-7; no clear D. Germline V gene data show CDR1 as MNHEY and CDR2 as SMNVEV (reference sequence). The CDR3 runs to 13 residues. The V gene lost 3 bases and the J gene lost 3 bases, with 9 bases spanning the gap. The CDR3 DNA reads TGTGCCAGCAGTTTGGCTGTAGGCTACGAGCAGTACCTC. Residues: CASSLAVGYEQYL.

This clonotype was found a few times. V gene TRBV24-1 combines with J gene TRBJ1-3, with D unresolved. Germline V gene sequence: CDR1 KGHDR, CDR2 SFDVKD. This CDR3 is 15 amino acids long. The V end was cut by 7 bases, the J end by 1 base, with 13 bases between. CDR3 sequence: CATSLILGSGNTIYF. The CDR3 DNA sequence: TGTGCCACCAGCCTTATACTAGGGTCTGGAAACACCATATATTTT.

V and J are TRBV6-1 and TRBJ1-5; D not resolved. CDR1 is MNHNS and CDR2 is SASEGT in the germline V gene. V lost 7 bases, J lost 0 bases, and 16 bases lay in between. There are 16 residues in the CDR3. In nucleotides, the CDR3 is TGTGCCAGCACAAGCGAAGATCCATATAGCAATCAGCCCCAGCATTTT. Its translation: CASTSEDPYSNQPQHF.

In its sample, this clonotype was seen once. This chain links TRBV7-6 with TRBJ2-7; D gene uncertain. The CDR3 length is 9 residues. Deletions cut 5 bases from V and 5 bases from J, with 1 base between. Germline V gene sequence: CDR1 SGHVS, CDR2 FNYEAQ. The CDR3 coding sequence is TGTGCCAGCAGCGACGAGCAGTACTTC. This codes for CASSDEQYF.

The J gene is TRBJ2-7, the V gene TRBV9; D is possibly TRBD2 (6 bases). CDR1 and CDR2 (germline): SGDLS, YYNGEE. V gave up 0 bases and J gave up 6 bases, with 10 bases separating them. This CDR3 spans 13 amino acids. The CDR3 coding sequence is TGTGCCAGCAGCGTAGGGGGGGTAGGCGAGCAGTACTTC. Translated, it gives CASSVGGVGEQYF.

In the case of this clonotype: A much larger clone differs by one base, so this may be a read error. The rearrangement links TRBV5-4 to TRBJ1-1, with a possible D match to TRBD1 (6 bases). Germline lookup yields CDR1 SGHNT and CDR2 YYREEE (reference sequence). The CDR3 length is 15 residues. CDR3 loop: CANSLIQGTNTEAFF. DNA for the CDR3: TGTGCCAACAGCTTGATACAGGGTACAAACACTGAAGCTTTCTTT.

This clonotype was detected only a few times. At one end, the junction sequence differs from germline, possibly due to a read error. V is TRBV6-4 and J is TRBJ2-1; perhaps TRBD2 as D (6 bases). From germline, CDR1 is MRHNA and CDR2 SNTAGT. The CDR3 totals 15 residues. The CDR3, as DNA: TGTACCAGCAGTGGGGGACTGCTACGTTACAATGAGCAGTTCTTC. This gives the protein CTSSGGLLRYNEQFF.

The chain recombines TRBV2 with TRBJ2-7; the match to TRBD2 covers 8 bases. J gave up 2 bases and V 1 base, and 4 bases lay outside the gene matches. Per the germline V gene, CDR1 is SNHLY and CDR2 is FYNNEI. The CDR3 runs to 15 residues. The CDR3 DNA is TGTGCCAGCAGTGAAGTGGGTAGCGGGACCTACGAGCAGTACTTC. Protein sequence: CASSEVGSGTYEQYF.

V usage is TRBV2 and J usage is TRBJ2-5; D is unresolved. This CDR3 is 14 amino acids long. Germline assignment: CDR1 SNHLY and CDR2 FYNNEI. V was shortened by 2 bases and J by 0 bases, with 7 bases between the two germline ends. The CDR3 nucleotides read TGTGCCAGCAGTGAAATAACAGACCAAGAGACCCAGTACTTC. It encodes CASSEITDQETQYF.